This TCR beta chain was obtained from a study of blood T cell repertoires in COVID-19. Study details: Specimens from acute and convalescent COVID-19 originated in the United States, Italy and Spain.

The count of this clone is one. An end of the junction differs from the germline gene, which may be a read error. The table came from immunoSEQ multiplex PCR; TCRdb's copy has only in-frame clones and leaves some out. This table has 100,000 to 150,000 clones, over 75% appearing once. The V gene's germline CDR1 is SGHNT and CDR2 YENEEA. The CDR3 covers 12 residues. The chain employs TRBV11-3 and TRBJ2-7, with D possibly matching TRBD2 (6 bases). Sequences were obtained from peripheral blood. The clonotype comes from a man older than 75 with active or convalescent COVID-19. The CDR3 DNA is TGTGCCAGCAGCTTAGATAGCGCGACTAGAAACTTC. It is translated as CASSLDSATRNF.